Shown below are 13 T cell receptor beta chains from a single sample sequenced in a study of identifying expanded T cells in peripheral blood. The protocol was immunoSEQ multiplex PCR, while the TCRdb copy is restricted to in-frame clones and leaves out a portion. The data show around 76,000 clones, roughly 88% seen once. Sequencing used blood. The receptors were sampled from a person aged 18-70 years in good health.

The CDR3 region has the DNA TGTGCCTGGAGTGAGGCAGCCGGACAAAGTGGCTACACCTTC. It translates to CAWSEAAGQSGYTF. The chain uses TRBV30 and TRBJ1-2; possible D gene TRBD1, 5 bases. The length of the CDR3 is 14 residues. Trimming shortened V by 1 base and J by 7 bases, and 16 bases separated the two germline ends. Looked up from germline, CDR1 is GTSNPN and CDR2 is SVGIG (reference sequence).

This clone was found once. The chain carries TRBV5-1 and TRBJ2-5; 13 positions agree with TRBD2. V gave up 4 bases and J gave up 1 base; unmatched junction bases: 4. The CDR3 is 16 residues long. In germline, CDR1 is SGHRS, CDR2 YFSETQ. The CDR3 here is CASSQRTSGGQETQYF. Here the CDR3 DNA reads TGCGCCAGCAGCCAACGGACTAGCGGGGGCCAAGAGACCCAGTACTTC.

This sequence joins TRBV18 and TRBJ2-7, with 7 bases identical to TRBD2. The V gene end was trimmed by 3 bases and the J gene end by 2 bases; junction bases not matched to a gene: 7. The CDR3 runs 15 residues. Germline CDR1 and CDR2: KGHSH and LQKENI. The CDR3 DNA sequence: TGTGCCAGCTCACCGCGGTGGGAGGGCCCCTACGAGCAGTACTTC. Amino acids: CASSPRWEGPYEQYF.

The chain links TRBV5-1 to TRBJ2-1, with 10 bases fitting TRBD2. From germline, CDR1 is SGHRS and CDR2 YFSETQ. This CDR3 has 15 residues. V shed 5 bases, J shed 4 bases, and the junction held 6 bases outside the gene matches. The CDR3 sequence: CASSYTSGEYNEQFF. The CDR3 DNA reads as TGCGCCAGCAGTTATACTAGCGGGGAATACAATGAGCAGTTCTTC.

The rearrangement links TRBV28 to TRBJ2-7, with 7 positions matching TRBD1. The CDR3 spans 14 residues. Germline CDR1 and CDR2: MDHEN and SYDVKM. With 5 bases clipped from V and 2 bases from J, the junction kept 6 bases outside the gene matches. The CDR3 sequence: CASSTPTGTYEQYF. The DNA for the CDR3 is TGTGCCAGCAGTACCCCGACAGGGACCTACGAGCAGTACTTC.

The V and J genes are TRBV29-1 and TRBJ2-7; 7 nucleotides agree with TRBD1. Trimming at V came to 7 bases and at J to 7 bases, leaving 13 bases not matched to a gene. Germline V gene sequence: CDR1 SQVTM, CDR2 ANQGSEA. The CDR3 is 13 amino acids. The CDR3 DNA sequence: TGCAGCGCATCGACAGGGATTTTAGGAGAGCAGTACTTC. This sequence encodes CSASTGILGEQYF.

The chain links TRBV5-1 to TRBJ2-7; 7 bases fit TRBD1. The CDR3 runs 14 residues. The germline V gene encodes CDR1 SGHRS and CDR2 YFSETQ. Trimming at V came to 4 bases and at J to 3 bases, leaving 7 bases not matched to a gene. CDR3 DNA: TGCGCCAGCAGCGTAGACAGGGCCCTCTACGAGCAGTACTTC. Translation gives CASSVDRALYEQYF.

CDR3: CASSTNWGEQFF. CDR3 in DNA: TGTGCCAGCAGCACAAACTGGGGTGAGCAGTTCTTC. The J gene is TRBJ2-1, the V gene TRBV6-1, with D unresolved. The V gene lost 6 bases and the J gene lost 9 bases, with 12 bases spanning the gap. The CDR3 sequence is 12 residues long. Germline assignment: CDR1 MNHNS and CDR2 SASEGT.

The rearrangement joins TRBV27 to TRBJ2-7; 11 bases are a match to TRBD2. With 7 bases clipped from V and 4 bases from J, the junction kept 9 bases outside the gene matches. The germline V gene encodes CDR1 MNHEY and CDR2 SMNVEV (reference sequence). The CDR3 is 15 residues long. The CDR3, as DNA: TGTGCCAGCATGGGACTAGCGGTAGGTCGGTACGAGCAGTACTTC. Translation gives CASMGLAVGRYEQYF.

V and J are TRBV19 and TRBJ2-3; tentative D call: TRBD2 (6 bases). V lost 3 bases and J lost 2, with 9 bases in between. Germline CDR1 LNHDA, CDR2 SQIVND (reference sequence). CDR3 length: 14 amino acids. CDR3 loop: CASSIGTHTDTQYF. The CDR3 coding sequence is TGTGCCAGTAGTATCGGGACTCACACAGATACGCAGTATTTT.

The CDR3 DNA reads TGTGCCAGCAGTTCCCTCACGGGACAGGTTACAGATGGCTACACCTTC. Translation gives CASSSLTGQVTDGYTF. The chain joins TRBV27 to TRBJ1-2; 8 bases are a match to TRBD1. The CDR3 covers 16 residues. After removal of 4 bases from V and 6 bases from J, the junction contained 13 bases not matched to a gene. Germline loops: CDR1 MNHEY, CDR2 SMNVEV (reference sequence).

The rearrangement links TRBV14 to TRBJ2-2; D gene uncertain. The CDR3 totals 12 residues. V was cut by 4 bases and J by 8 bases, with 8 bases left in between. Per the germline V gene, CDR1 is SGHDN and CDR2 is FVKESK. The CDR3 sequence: CASSLPGGELFF. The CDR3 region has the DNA TGTGCCAGCAGCCTCCCCGGGGGGGAGCTGTTTTTT.

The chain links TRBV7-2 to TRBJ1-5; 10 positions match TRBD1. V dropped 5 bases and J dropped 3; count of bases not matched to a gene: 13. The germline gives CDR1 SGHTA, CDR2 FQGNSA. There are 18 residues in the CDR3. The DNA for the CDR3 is TGTGCCAGCAGCCTGCGGACAGGGGGTCGAATCCTCAATCAGCCCCAGCATTTT. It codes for CASSLRTGGRILNQPQHF. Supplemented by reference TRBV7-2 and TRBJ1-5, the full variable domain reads GAGVSQSPSNKVTEKGKDVELRCDPISGHTALYWYRQSLGQGLEFLIYFQGNSAPDKSGLPSDRFSAERTGGSVSTLTIQRTQQEDSAVYLCASSLRTGGRILNQPQHFGDGTRLSIL.